The next 16 T cell receptor beta chains were all read from a single sample in a study of T cells after yellow fever vaccination. One entry per CDR3 protein, called by TCRdb with MiXCR from the 5' RACE reads. Counted here are a few hundred thousand distinct CDR3 sequences, over 10% occurring once; the ten biggest clones make up roughly 0.5%. The source material was CD4+ T cells sorted from PBMCs, sampled 45 days after the yellow fever booster vaccination. Receptors originate from a young man who received the YFV17D yellow fever vaccine.

This clonotype was detected only a few times. This chain joins TRBV7-9 and TRBJ2-4; no reliable D call. Germline lookup yields CDR1 SEHNR and CDR2 FQNEAQ (reference sequence). With 1 base removed from V and 7 bases from J, the gap between germline ends came to 11 bases. The CDR3 has 14 residues. CDR3 amino acids: CASSLGPAFNIQYF. The CDR3 nucleotides read TGTGCCAGCAGCTTAGGGCCGGCATTCAACATTCAGTACTTC.

This clonotype was seen only a few times. The chain carries TRBV7-3 and TRBJ2-3, with 8 bases fitting TRBD2. The length of the CDR3 is 16 residues. V was pared by 3 bases and J by 0 bases, with 5 bases of the junction left unmatched. In germline, CDR1 is SGHTA, CDR2 FQGTGA. The CDR3 spells CASSFLSGTSTDTQYF. For the CDR3, the DNA is TGTGCCAGCAGCTTCCTTAGCGGGACTAGCACAGATACGCAGTATTTT.

The chain joins TRBV7-3 to TRBJ2-1; D is uncertain. The germline CDR1 and CDR2 sequences are SGHTA and FQGTGA. The CDR3 length is 13 residues. The V and J ends lost 1 base and 6 bases respectively, with 7 bases between them. The CDR3 spells CASSLIGPNEQFF. The DNA for the CDR3 is TGTGCCAGCAGCTTAATAGGTCCCAATGAGCAGTTCTTC.

This chain connects TRBV20-1 to TRBJ2-7; 7 bases are a match to TRBD1. Trimming took 3 bases from V and 1 from J; bases not matched to a gene: 6. The CDR3 loop spans 14 amino acids. CDR1 and CDR2 (germline): DFQATT, SNEGSKA (reference sequence). For the CDR3, the DNA is TGCAGTGCTAGGAGTGACAGGGTGTCCTACGAGCAGTACTTC. This sequence encodes CSARSDRVSYEQYF.

This clonotype was found a few times. The junction departs from the called germline gene at one end, perhaps through a read error. The chain employs TRBV24-1 and TRBJ2-7, with TRBD1 identical over 9 bases. This CDR3 is 14 amino acids long. Germline lookup yields CDR1 KGHDR and CDR2 SFDVKD. The CDR3 DNA reads TGTGCCATCAGTGGAGGGACAGGGTCTTGTGAGCAGTACTTC. It is translated as CAISGGTGSCEQYF.

This clonotype showed up just a few times. The V gene is TRBV27, the J gene TRBJ2-3; the match to TRBD2 covers 8 bases. Germline V CDR1 and CDR2: MNHEY, SMNVEV (reference sequence). The ends lost 1 base at V and 4 bases at J; junction bases unmatched: 7. The CDR3 is 16 amino acids. CDR3 sequence: CASSLFGTRLADTQYF. The DNA of the CDR3 is TGTGCCAGCAGTTTATTTGGGACTAGACTCGCAGATACGCAGTATTTT.

This clonotype has more than one count but fewer than ten. V gene TRBV20-1 combines with J gene TRBJ2-7, with a tentative D call TRBD2 (9 bases). Germline loops: CDR1 DFQATT, CDR2 SNEGSKA (reference sequence). The CDR3 is 17 residues long. Trimming took off 5 bases at V and 0 bases at J, with 23 bases between the two ends. In nucleotides, the CDR3 is TGCAGTGCTTCAGGACAGGGACGAGCGGGAGGCTCCTACGAGCAGTACTTC. As protein: CSASGQGRAGGSYEQYF.

The rearrangement uses TRBV19 and TRBJ2-3; 7 bases agree with TRBD1. The germline CDR1 and CDR2 sequences are LNHDA and SQIVND (reference sequence). Trimming at V came to 9 bases and at J to 9 bases, leaving 9 bases not matched to a gene. CDR3 length: 12 amino acids. The CDR3 loop is CASRLGQATQYF. The CDR3 DNA follows: TGTGCCAGCCGTCTCGGACAGGCCACGCAGTATTTT.

This clonotype has only a few counts. The gene calls are TRBV6-1 and TRBJ1-4, with 7 bases matching TRBD1. With V trimmed by 5 bases and J by 8 bases, 5 bases remained unmatched. The CDR3 runs 13 residues. CDR1 MNHNS and CDR2 SASEGT come from the germline V gene. CDR3 DNA: TGTGCCAGCAGTACAGGGGCTCGAGAAAAACTGTTTTTT. This codes for CASSTGAREKLFF.

The chain couples TRBV5-1 to TRBJ2-5; D uncertain. This CDR3 has 12 residues. Germline CDR1 SGHRS, CDR2 YFSETQ. The V end lost 4 bases, the J end lost 5 bases, and 9 bases lay between the germline ends. The CDR3 bases are TGCGCCAGCAGCGGAGCTAGGGAGACCCAGTACTTC. It specifies CASSGARETQYF.

The gene calls are TRBV6-5 and TRBJ2-3, with D possibly being TRBD2 (5 bases). CDR1 is MNHEY, CDR2 SVGAGI, per germline. This CDR3 has 14 residues. Trimming took off 0 bases at V and 1 base at J, with 5 bases between the two ends. The CDR3 region is CASSYSRGTDTQYF. The CDR3 bases are TGTGCCAGCAGTTACTCGCGGGGCACAGATACGCAGTATTTT.

In its sample, this clonotype was seen many times. The V gene is TRBV10-3, the J gene TRBJ2-6; D is undetermined. This CDR3 has 16 amino acids. Trimming took off 4 bases at V and 0 bases at J, with 10 bases between the two ends. Germline-derived CDR1 and CDR2 are ENHRY and SYGVKD. CDR3 sequence reads: CAISVGSHSGANVLTF. In nucleotides, the CDR3 is TGTGCCATCAGTGTCGGGTCCCACTCTGGGGCCAACGTCCTGACTTTC.

The chain employs TRBV6-1 and TRBJ2-5; 11 bases map to TRBD2. In germline, CDR1 is MNHNS, CDR2 SASEGT. J was trimmed by 7 bases and V by 5 bases; bases with no gene match: 6. The CDR3 runs 14 residues. CDR3 region: CASSTWGTSGTQYF. Written as DNA, the CDR3 is TGTGCCAGCAGTACGTGGGGGACTAGCGGGACCCAGTACTTC.

This clonotype was seen a handful of times. The chain couples TRBV20-1 to TRBJ2-1; possible D gene TRBD2, 6 bases. CDR1 DFQATT and CDR2 SNEGSKA come from the germline V gene (reference sequence). V was pared by 4 bases and J by 9 bases, with 7 bases between. The CDR3 has 10 residues. This CDR3 is CSANGGEQFF. CDR3 DNA sequence: TGCAGTGCTAACGGGGGTGAGCAGTTCTTC.

V gene TRBV27 combines with J gene TRBJ2-1; 10 positions agree with TRBD1. Germline CDR1 MNHEY, CDR2 SMNVEV (reference sequence). J was trimmed by 7 bases and V by 3 bases; bases with no gene match: 6. The CDR3 is made up of 15 amino acids. In DNA form, the CDR3 reads TGTGCCAGCAGTTTCGGGACAGGGGTGGGGAATGAGCAGTTCTTC. Amino acid sequence: CASSFGTGVGNEQFF.

This clonotype was counted only a few times. The chain has TRBV27 and TRBJ1-4; 11 bases fit TRBD1. The junction had 5 bases not matched to a gene; V was cut back by 11 bases and J by 6 bases. CDR3 length equals 13 residues. Germline V gene sequence: CDR1 MNHEY, CDR2 SMNVEV (reference sequence). The CDR3 DNA reads as TGTGCCCAAAAGGGACAGGGGGATGAAAAACTGTTTTTT. Amino acids: CAQKGQGDEKLFF.